Detailed here is one TCR beta chain. Its antigen is not known. The germline V gene has CDR1 SGDLS and CDR2 YYNGEE. The V and J ends lost 7 bases and 7 bases respectively, with 14 bases between them. The CDR3 is 13 residues long. The sample belongs to a study of shared clonotypes between healthy human individuals. Study details: Per donor, CD8 memory used one plate, CD8 naive used two, CD4 memory used three and CD4 naive used three. Regarding the study as a whole: The authors expected sequencing depth to affect clonotype sharing among donors.

Genomic DNA belonging to each subset was distributed in equal measure over several immunoSEQ plates. Repertoires were generated with immunoSEQ multiplex PCR, while TCRdb's copy carries only in-frame clones and drops some. Here the sample spans 550,000 to 850,000 clones, around 77% being singletons. The sample comprised memory CD4+ T cells sorted from blood. Subset defined: CD45RA-negative fraction. V and J are TRBV9 and TRBJ1-4; the D gene is possibly TRBD1 (5 bases). The clonotype originates from a woman in her twenties or thirties in good health. The CDR3 sequence: CASGNEGSEKLFF. The CDR3 bases are TGTGCCAGCGGGAACGAGGGGTCTGAAAAACTGTTTTTT.